This T cell receptor beta chain emerged from a study of shared clonotypes between healthy human individuals. CDR1 and CDR2 from the germline V gene are LGHNA and YNFKEQ. This CDR3 has 15 amino acids. Deletions cut 2 bases from V and 3 bases from J, with 12 bases between. Deep-level settings were used for running the assay. Replicate PCRs for sorted subsets used around 200 ng DNA; this equaled 30,000 to 35,000 T cell genomes. Assay used: immunoSEQ multiplex PCR; TCRdb lists only in-frame clones, some missing. The sample carries 650,000 to 700,000 clones, roughly 91% recorded once. This clonotype originated in a man between 18 and 35 years old in good health. Some clones in this sample may be carry-over from other donors' samples. The sequencing sample was made of memory CD8+ T cells from PBMCs. Stated subset: CD45RO+ cells pooled with CCR7-negative TemRA cells. The chain carries TRBV4-2 and TRBJ2-3; D remains unclear. The CDR3 bases are TGTGCCAGCAGCCAATTCGGCCCAGAGACAGATACGCAGTATTTT. Translated, it gives CASSQFGPETDTQYF.